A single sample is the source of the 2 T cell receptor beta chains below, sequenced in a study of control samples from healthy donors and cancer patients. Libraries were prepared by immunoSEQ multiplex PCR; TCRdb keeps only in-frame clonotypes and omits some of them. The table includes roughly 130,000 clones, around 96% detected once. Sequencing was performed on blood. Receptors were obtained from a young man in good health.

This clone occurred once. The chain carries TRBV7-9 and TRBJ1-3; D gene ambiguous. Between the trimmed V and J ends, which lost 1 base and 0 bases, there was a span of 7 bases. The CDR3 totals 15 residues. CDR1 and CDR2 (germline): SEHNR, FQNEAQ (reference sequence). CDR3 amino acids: CASSLVPPSGNTIYF. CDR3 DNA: TGTGCCAGCAGCTTAGTTCCACCCTCTGGAAACACCATATATTTT.

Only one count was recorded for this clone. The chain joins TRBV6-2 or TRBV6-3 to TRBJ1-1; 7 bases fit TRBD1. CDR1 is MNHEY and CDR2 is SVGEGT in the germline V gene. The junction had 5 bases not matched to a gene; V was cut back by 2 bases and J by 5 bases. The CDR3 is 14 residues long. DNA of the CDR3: TGTGCCAGCAGTTACCGACAGGGCGGTACTGAAGCTTTCTTT. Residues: CASSYRQGGTEAFF.